These 29 T cell receptor beta chains came from one sample sequenced in a study of T-cell memory formation after mild COVID-19. Each CDR3 protein is one row after TCRdb ran MiXCR on the 5' RACE reads. This sample has approximately 260,000 distinct CDR3 sequences; around 17% occur once, and the top ten carry 20% to 25%. Sequenced: PBMCs or a T cell subset sorted from them (not recorded which). The receptors derive from a man aged 18 to 30 who had mild COVID-19 (a few samples of this study predate the infection). Cell type and time point are not known.

V usage is TRBV19 and J usage is TRBJ2-4, with no clear D. V was pared by 3 bases and J by 6 bases, with 15 bases between. The CDR3 consists of 15 residues. Germline V gene sequence: CDR1 LNHDA, CDR2 SQIVND (reference sequence). In DNA form, the CDR3 reads TGTGCCAGTAGTATCTTGGTTGGTCACGGAAACATTCAGTACTTC. This codes for CASSILVGHGNIQYF.

The V gene is TRBV6-1, the J gene TRBJ2-1; D remains ambiguous. The CDR3 length is 14 residues. Between the trimmed V and J ends, which lost 6 bases and 0 bases, there was a span of 9 bases. Germline values: CDR1 MNHNS, CDR2 SASEGT. The CDR3 coding sequence is TGTGCCAGCAGCCGCCAGAGCTCCTACAATGAGCAGTTCTTC. Its translation: CASSRQSSYNEQFF.

This clonotype was found a few times. The J gene is TRBJ2-3, the V gene TRBV5-1, with D tentatively TRBD2 (5 bases). Germline CDR1 is SGHRS and CDR2 is YFSETQ. V was pared by 4 bases and J by 5 bases, with 20 bases between. The CDR3 spans 16 residues. CDR3 DNA sequence: TGCGCCAGCAGCGGCCGGGGATCCATTGCCGGAGATACGCAGTATTTT. Amino acid sequence: CASSGRGSIAGDTQYF.

This clonotype was detected only a few times. The J gene is TRBJ2-1, the V gene TRBV6-5, with TRBD2 identical over 10 bases. The CDR3 is 15 amino acids. CDR1 and CDR2 (germline): MNHEY, SVGAGI. V was clipped by 9 bases and J by 0 bases; unmatched bases: 5. CDR3 DNA: TGTGCCAGTCGTAGCGGGGGGAGCTCCTACAATGAGCAGTTCTTC. Protein product: CASRSGGSSYNEQFF.

This chain connects TRBV7-8 to TRBJ1-5; tentative D call: TRBD1 (5 bases). Germline CDR1 SGHVS, CDR2 FQNEAQ. This CDR3 is built from 17 residues. Between the trimmed V and J ends, which lost 2 bases and 1 base, there was a span of 15 bases. The CDR3 is CASSLSGPGASNQPQHF. Here the CDR3 DNA reads TGTGCCAGCAGCTTATCTGGACCTGGGGCAAGCAATCAGCCCCAGCATTTT.

The CDR3 DNA follows: TGTGCCAGCAGTGTGGACAGGGCGCTTTACAATGAGCAGTTCTTC. It specifies CASSVDRALYNEQFF. V usage is TRBV2 and J usage is TRBJ2-1; 8 bases line up with TRBD1. The CDR3 runs to 15 residues. Germline V lookup: CDR1 SNHLY, CDR2 FYNNEI. J was trimmed by 4 bases and V by 4 bases; bases with no gene match: 6.

This clonotype was picked up a small number of times. The genes are TRBV29-1 and TRBJ2-2; D unclear. Germline V gene data show CDR1 as SQVTM and CDR2 as ANQGSEA. This CDR3 has 13 amino acids. V lost 8 bases, J lost 7 bases, and 17 bases lay in between. This chain's CDR3 is CSISGPSSGELFF. DNA for the CDR3: TGCAGCATCTCCGGGCCGTCCAGCGGGGAGCTGTTTTTT.

The chain employs TRBV5-1 and TRBJ2-2, with 10 positions matching TRBD1. The CDR3 runs to 17 residues. CDR1 is SGHRS and CDR2 is YFSETQ in the germline V gene. V was pared by 0 bases and J by 7 bases, with 9 bases of the junction left unmatched. The CDR3 region is CASSLGTGQGDVGELFF. The CDR3 DNA reads TGCGCCAGCAGCTTGGGCACCGGACAGGGGGACGTCGGGGAGCTGTTTTTT. Complete variable domain (other parts from reference TRBV5-1 and TRBJ2-2): KAGVTQTPRYLIKTRGQQVTLSCSPISGHRSVSWYQQTPGQGLQFLFEYFSETQRNKGNFPGRFSGRQFSNSRSEMNVSTLELGDSALYLCASSLGTGQGDVGELFFGEGSRLTVL.

This clonotype was seen only a few times. The chain uses TRBV4-1 and TRBJ1-5; D possibly corresponds to TRBD1 (5 bases). The CDR3 consists of 16 residues. The germline CDR1 and CDR2 sequences are MGHRA and YSYEKL. V lost 4 bases to trimming and J lost 2 bases, with 15 bases between them. The CDR3 is CASSPRWVGGNQPQHF. CDR3 DNA: TGCGCCAGCAGCCCACGGTGGGTGGGGGGCAATCAGCCCCAGCATTTT.

V and J are TRBV7-2 and TRBJ1-1, with D perhaps TRBD1 (5 bases). V lost 7 bases to trimming and J lost 4 bases, with 19 bases between them. Germline CDR1 reads SGHTA; CDR2 reads FQGNSA. The CDR3 extends over 15 amino acids. The CDR3 sequence: CASNPAGGGTTEAFF. CDR3 bases: TGTGCCAGCAACCCGGCGGGGGGAGGGACCACTGAAGCTTTCTTT.

V is TRBV7-6 and J is TRBJ2-7, with D tentatively TRBD2 (6 bases). This CDR3 has 13 residues. The ends were cut back, 1 base at V and 4 bases at J, with 8 bases in the middle. CDR1 is SGHVS and CDR2 is FNYEAQ in the germline V gene. CDR3 residues: CASSLEEGYEQYF. The CDR3 region has the DNA TGTGCCAGCAGCTTAGAGGAGGGATACGAGCAGTACTTC. Using reference TRBV7-6 and TRBJ2-7 for the parts outside the CDR3, the full variable domain is GAGVSQSPRYKVTKRGQDVALRCDPISGHVSLYWYRQALGQGPEFLTYFNYEAQQDKSGLPNDRFSAERPEGSISTLTIQRTEQRDSAMYRCASSLEEGYEQYFGPGTRLTVT.

The chain employs TRBV11-2 and TRBJ2-2, with 8 bases lining up with TRBD2. Germline CDR1 reads SGHAT; CDR2 reads FQNNGV. The V segment lost 4 bases and the J segment 7 bases; nucleotides outside the gene matches: 8. This CDR3 is built from 15 residues. In nucleotides, the CDR3 is TGTGCCAGCAGCTCCCGTCGGGGGGGCATCGGGGAGCTGTTTTTT. Translating gives CASSSRRGGIGELFF.

This clonotype was seen at least ten times. This chain links TRBV5-1 with TRBJ2-3; D gene uncertain. Between the trimmed V and J ends, which lost 3 bases and 2 bases, there was a span of 7 bases. CDR1 SGHRS and CDR2 YFSETQ come from the germline V gene. The CDR3 sequence is 13 residues long. CDR3 bases: TGCGCCAGCAGCTCCCCTACCACAGATACGCAGTATTTT. Its translation: CASSSPTTDTQYF.

The chain recombines TRBV7-2 with TRBJ1-2, with D tentatively TRBD1 (6 bases). This CDR3 is 12 amino acids long. Germline V gives CDR1 SGHTA, CDR2 FQGNSA. Trimming took off 0 bases at V and 8 bases at J, with 7 bases between the two ends. In DNA form, the CDR3 reads TGTGCCAGCAGCTTAGCACAGGGCGGCTACACCTTC. This encodes CASSLAQGGYTF.

The chain couples TRBV5-1 to TRBJ1-1, with D hard to call. The CDR3 sequence is 14 residues long. CDR1 is SGHRS, CDR2 YFSETQ, per germline. Trimming removed 3 bases at V and 7 bases at J, with 16 bases between. CDR3 in amino acids: CASSSPRSGGEAFF. The CDR3 bases are TGCGCCAGCAGCTCGCCCAGGTCGGGAGGTGAAGCTTTCTTT.

This sequence joins TRBV4-2 and TRBJ1-1; TRBD1 agrees at 9 bases. The CDR3 is 15 residues long. Germline CDR1 is LGHNA and CDR2 is YNFKEQ. Germline trimming cut 3 bases from V and 7 bases from J; bases unmatched to any gene: 9. In DNA form, the CDR3 reads TGTGCCAGCAGCCAGAATCCGGACAGGGGCATTGAAGCTTTCTTT. It codes for CASSQNPDRGIEAFF.

In its sample, this clonotype was seen a few times. V is TRBV6-5 and J is TRBJ2-2, with D possibly TRBD2 on 6 matching bases. Germline loops: CDR1 MNHEY, CDR2 SVGAGI. Trimming took off 5 bases at V and 4 bases at J, with 17 bases between the two ends. This CDR3 comprises 16 residues. The CDR3 DNA follows: TGTGCCAGCAGTCTCCTTAGCGGAATGGGCACCGGGGAGCTGTTTTTT. It specifies CASSLLSGMGTGELFF.

The chain is built from TRBV9 and TRBJ2-6, with unresolved D. Germline loops: CDR1 SGDLS, CDR2 YYNGEE. Deletions cut 0 bases from V and 11 bases from J, with 12 bases between. The CDR3 runs to 14 residues. CDR3 nucleotide sequence: TGTGCCAGCAGCGTAGTGGAACACCCCCACGTCCTGACTTTC. Translating gives CASSVVEHPHVLTF.

This chain joins TRBV6-5 and TRBJ1-1; D may be TRBD1 (5 bases). The CDR3 loop spans 14 amino acids. Germline-derived CDR1 and CDR2 are MNHEY and SVGAGI. Trimming left V 8 bases short and J 0 bases short, with 13 bases between. The CDR3, as DNA: TGTGCCAGCCAACGGAGGGGAATGAACACTGAAGCTTTCTTT. It encodes CASQRRGMNTEAFF.

This clonotype was picked up a small number of times. This chain connects TRBV24-1 to TRBJ1-2; 9 bases map to TRBD1. Germline CDR1 KGHDR, CDR2 SFDVKD. CDR3 length: 18 residues. Losses at the gene ends were 0 bases for V and 2 bases for J; bases not matched to a gene: 9. The CDR3 coding sequence is TGTGCCACCAGTGATTTGCCTATGGGGACAGGGCAAAACTATGGCTACACCTTC. This sequence encodes CATSDLPMGTGQNYGYTF.

This clonotype showed up just a few times. This chain joins TRBV3-1 and TRBJ2-1; no definite D call. The V end lost 4 bases, the J end lost 7 bases, and 5 bases lay between the germline ends. Germline V CDR1 and CDR2: LGHDT, YNNKEL (reference sequence). This CDR3 region has 11 residues. CDR3: CASSRGNEQFF. The DNA of the CDR3 is TGTGCCAGCAGCCGGGGAAATGAGCAGTTCTTC.

This clonotype was seen a few times. The chain recombines TRBV2 with TRBJ2-7; D may be TRBD2 (7 bases). V was clipped by 4 bases and J by 6 bases, with 13 bases between them. This CDR3 contains 13 residues. The germline V gene encodes CDR1 SNHLY and CDR2 FYNNEI. The CDR3 here is CASSGVGGLEQYF. CDR3 nucleotides: TGTGCCAGCAGTGGCGTCGGGGGGCTCGAGCAGTACTTC.

This clonotype was picked up a small number of times. The rearrangement joins TRBV7-9 to TRBJ2-1, with no clear D. Per the germline V gene, CDR1 is SEHNR and CDR2 is FQNEAQ (reference sequence). CDR3 length: 17 residues. The V and J ends lost 5 bases and 4 bases respectively, with 21 bases between them. CDR3 nucleotide sequence: TGTGCCAGCAGCCCCCCTGTGCTTGAGCCCCCGTACAATGAGCAGTTCTTC. Encoded protein: CASSPPVLEPPYNEQFF.

J is TRBJ1-5 and V is TRBV20-1; no clear D gene. Trimming removed 7 bases at V and 2 bases at J, with 9 bases between. The CDR3 has 12 amino acids. Germline V gene data show CDR1 as DFQATT and CDR2 as SNEGSKA (reference sequence). CDR3 nucleotide sequence: TGCAGTGTAAGGGAAGGCAATCAGCCCCAGCATTTT. Translating gives CSVREGNQPQHF.

The chain employs TRBV6-4 and TRBJ2-6; TRBD1 aligns across 8 bases. Germline V gene sequence: CDR1 MRHNA, CDR2 SNTAGT. Unmatched junction bases numbered 6, after V lost 9 bases and J lost 2 bases. The length of the CDR3 is 15 residues. CDR3 in amino acids: CASDSTGAGANVLTF. In nucleotides, the CDR3 is TGTGCCAGTGACTCGACAGGGGCTGGGGCCAACGTCCTGACTTTC.

The sample holds a few counts of this clonotype. The gene calls are TRBV7-2 and TRBJ2-7, with D uncertain. Germline values: CDR1 SGHTA, CDR2 FQGNSA. This CDR3 spans 12 amino acids. Trimming cost V 3 bases and J 8 bases, with 11 bases left between them. The CDR3 coding sequence is TGTGCCAGCAGCTTCCGACACCACAAGCAGTACTTC. This translates into CASSFRHHKQYF.

The genes are TRBV10-3 and TRBJ2-7; possibly TRBD1 or TRBD2 for D (5 bases each). The V end was cut by 0 bases, the J end by 2 bases, with 14 bases between. Germline loops: CDR1 ENHRY, CDR2 SYGVKD. This CDR3 contains 16 residues. CDR3 nucleotide sequence: TGTGCCATCAGTGAGTCCTCCGGGGCCGGAACCTACGAGCAGTACTTC. Its protein product is CAISESSGAGTYEQYF.

The CDR3 spells CASSAFNEKLFF. In DNA form, the CDR3 reads TGTGCCAGCAGTGCCTTTAATGAAAAACTGTTTTTT. The chain uses TRBV6-5 and TRBJ1-4; D uncertain. Germline-derived CDR1 and CDR2 are MNHEY and SVGAGI. The CDR3 consists of 12 residues. Trimming removed 5 bases at V and 4 bases at J, with 5 bases between.

This clonotype was counted a few times. This chain joins TRBV12-3 or TRBV12-4 and TRBJ1-4, with D possibly TRBD1 on 5 matching bases. The CDR3 contains 14 residues. The germline V and J ends were trimmed by 3 bases and 4 bases, with 9 bases remaining between them. CDR3 residues: CASSFRAHNEKLFF. CDR3 sequence (DNA): TGTGCCAGCAGTTTCAGGGCCCATAATGAAAAACTGTTTTTT.